These 21 T cell receptor beta chains originate from one sample sequenced in a study of T cell responses to AZD1222 COVID-19 vaccine. Libraries were prepared by immunoSEQ multiplex PCR; TCRdb keeps only in-frame clonotypes and omits some of them. Of about 180,000 clones in the sample, just over 85% were seen once. Specimen: peripheral blood, collected on day 0 of AZD1222 vaccination. The source is an adult in good health.

The chain employs TRBV10-3 and TRBJ2-7, with TRBD2 as a possible D gene (5 bases). This CDR3 has 13 residues. Germline assignment: CDR1 ENHRY and CDR2 SYGVKD. Trimming took off 11 bases at V and 5 bases at J, with 19 bases between the two ends. Written as DNA, the CDR3 is TGTGCCGCGTCCCGGCGGGCTATCGACGAGCAGTACTTC. It encodes CAASRRAIDEQYF.

The V call is TRBV6-5, the J call TRBJ2-7; possibly TRBD2 for D (5 bases). The CDR3 covers 14 residues. The germline V and J ends were trimmed by 6 bases and 0 bases, with 12 bases remaining between them. CDR1 and CDR2 from the germline V gene are MNHEY and SVGAGI. The CDR3 sequence: CASRRDYPSYEQYF. For the CDR3, the DNA is TGTGCCAGCAGACGAGACTATCCCTCCTACGAGCAGTACTTC.

The chain combines TRBV6-4 with TRBJ2-7; D is unclear. The CDR3 is made up of 15 amino acids. Germline CDR1 is MRHNA and CDR2 is SNTAGT. V gave up 11 bases and J gave up 0 bases, with 20 bases separating them. The CDR3 DNA is TGTGCCCGCCGGTGTCCCACCTCTCTCTCCTACGAGCAGTACTTC. Its translation is CARRCPTSLSYEQYF.

The rearrangement links TRBV6-5 to TRBJ2-3, with D perhaps matching TRBD2 (5 bases). The CDR3 consists of 13 residues. V was pared by 6 bases and J by 1 base, with 8 bases between. Germline CDR1 reads MNHEY; CDR2 reads SVGAGI. DNA for the CDR3: TGTGCCAGCAGATCGAGGGGCACAGATACGCAGTATTTT. Protein sequence: CASRSRGTDTQYF.

The CDR3 here is CASSFFDLNSGNTIYF. The CDR3 DNA follows: TGTGCCAGCAGTTTCTTTGACCTAAACTCTGGAAACACCATATATTTT. This chain links TRBV6-5 with TRBJ1-3, with D uncertain. The CDR3 has 16 amino acids. The germline V and J ends were trimmed by 4 bases and 0 bases, with 13 bases remaining between them. Germline CDR1 is MNHEY and CDR2 is SVGAGI.

V gene TRBV15 combines with J gene TRBJ2-7; 8 bases match TRBD1. CDR3 length equals 15 residues. J gave up 3 bases and V 0 bases, and 4 bases lay outside the gene matches. Germline values: CDR1 LNHNV, CDR2 YYDKDF (reference sequence). CDR3 region: CATSRETGANYEQYF. Written as DNA, the CDR3 is TGTGCCACCAGCAGAGAGACAGGGGCGAACTACGAGCAGTACTTC.

This chain connects TRBV30 to TRBJ2-7; D uncertain. The germline CDR1 and CDR2 sequences are GTSNPN and SVGIG (reference sequence). V dropped 0 bases and J dropped 7 bases, with 10 bases sitting between them. This CDR3 contains 12 residues. The CDR3 bases are TGTGCCTGGAGTGTACCTGGGATTGAGCAGTACTTC. Amino acids: CAWSVPGIEQYF.

J is TRBJ2-6 and V is TRBV7-9; unclear D gene. CDR1 is SEHNR, CDR2 FQNEAQ, per germline (reference sequence). The CDR3 sequence is 15 residues long. Trimming left V 6 bases short and J 0 bases short, with 9 bases between. In DNA, the CDR3 is TGTGCCAGCAGTCAAGACCGCTCTGGGGCCAACGTCCTGACTTTC. As protein: CASSQDRSGANVLTF.

The chain has TRBV9 and TRBJ2-2; no firm D call. The CDR3 length is 15 residues. Germline V gene lookup returns CDR1 SGDLS and CDR2 YYNGEE. V lost 0 bases and J lost 1, with 7 bases in between. The CDR3 is CASSVALGNTGELFF. Written as DNA, the CDR3 is TGTGCCAGCAGCGTAGCTTTGGGGAACACCGGGGAGCTGTTTTTT.

This clone was picked up many times. V and J are TRBV28 and TRBJ2-7, with D perhaps TRBD1 (6 bases). This CDR3 comprises 18 residues. Germline CDR1 is MDHEN and CDR2 is SYDVKM. Between the trimmed V and J ends, which lost 5 bases and 2 bases, there was a span of 25 bases. The CDR3 protein is CASSPGYPRQASTYEQYF. CDR3 coding DNA: TGTGCCAGCAGTCCGGGTTACCCTCGACAGGCGTCTACCTACGAGCAGTACTTC.

The CDR3 loop is CASSPGVRTEAFF. For the CDR3, the DNA is TGTGCCAGCTCACCAGGGGTGCGGACTGAAGCTTTCTTT. The chain employs TRBV18 and TRBJ1-1, with D hard to call. Trimming removed 2 bases at V and 5 bases at J, with 9 bases between. The length of the CDR3 is 13 residues. Per the germline V gene, CDR1 is KGHSH and CDR2 is LQKENI. Together with reference TRBV18 and TRBJ1-1, the CDR3 gives the full variable domain: NAGVMQNPRHLVRRRGQEARLRCSPMKGHSHVYWYRQLPEEGLKFMVYLQKENIIDESGMPKERFSAEFPKEGPSILRIQQVVRGDSAAYFCASSPGVRTEAFFGQGTRLTVV.

A single count supports this clone. This chain joins TRBV2 and TRBJ1-2; weak D call: TRBD1 (5 bases). V dropped 7 bases and J dropped 7 bases, with 13 bases sitting between them. The CDR3 consists of 12 residues. The germline gives CDR1 SNHLY, CDR2 FYNNEI. The CDR3, as DNA: TGTGCCAGCAAGGGAGAGGGGCTTGGCTACACCTTC. It translates to CASKGEGLGYTF. The variable domain in full, with the rest retrieved from reference TRBV2 and TRBJ1-2, is EPEVTQTPSHQVTQMGQEVILRCVPISNHLYFYWYRQILGQKVEFLVSFYNNEISEKSEIFDDQFSVERPDGSNFTLKIRSTKLEDSAMYFCASKGEGLGYTFGSGTRLTVV.

This clone showed up just once. The genes are TRBV25-1 and TRBJ1-5; TRBD1 agrees at 11 bases. CDR1 and CDR2 (germline): MGHDK, SYGVNS. This CDR3 comprises 13 residues. V lost 6 bases and J lost 6; bases outside the gene matches: 1. The CDR3 DNA reads TGTGCCAGCAGGGGACAGGGGGGTCAGCCCCAGCATTTT. Its translation: CASRGQGGQPQHF.

The chain is built from TRBV7-3 and TRBJ2-1; TRBD2 aligns across 7 bases. The CDR3 runs to 17 residues. In germline, CDR1 is SGHTA, CDR2 FQGTGA. Losses at the gene ends were 0 bases for V and 0 bases for J; bases not matched to a gene: 5. The CDR3 DNA sequence: TGTGCCAGCAGCTTAACGAGCGGGGTAAGCTCCTACAATGAGCAGTTCTTC. The encoded protein is CASSLTSGVSSYNEQFF.

The CDR3 DNA is TGCGCCAGCAGCCAAGGACGGGGGGCACTCCCGATCGGCTACACCTTC. This gives the protein CASSQGRGALPIGYTF. The chain recombines TRBV4-3 with TRBJ1-2; perhaps TRBD1 as D (6 bases). Looked up from germline, CDR1 is LGHNA and CDR2 is YSLEER. Deletions cut 1 base from V and 8 bases from J, with 20 bases between. There are 16 residues in the CDR3.

The rearrangement joins TRBV5-6 to TRBJ1-2; D is uncertain. Trimming stripped 0 bases from V and 8 bases from J, with 11 bases between. This CDR3 has 13 amino acids. Looked up from germline, CDR1 is SGHDT and CDR2 is YYEEEE. The CDR3 DNA follows: TGTGCCAGCAGCTTGGTTGAAACGGTGGGCTACACCTTC. As protein: CASSLVETVGYTF.

J is TRBJ1-5 and V is TRBV12-3 or TRBV12-4; D not resolved. The CDR3 totals 13 residues. Trimming cost V 6 bases and J 5 bases, with 11 bases left between them. CDR3 coding DNA: TGTGCCAGCAGGGACGGTGGAGATCAGCCCCAGCATTTT. Translated, it gives CASRDGGDQPQHF.

This chain uses TRBV7-8 with TRBJ2-7, with 10 positions matching TRBD2. Germline trimming cut 5 bases from V and 0 bases from J; bases unmatched to any gene: 10. Germline V gene lookup returns CDR1 SGHVS and CDR2 FQNEAQ. This CDR3 comprises 17 residues. CDR3 in DNA: TGTGCCAGCAGCCGGACTAGCGGAATTAGGAGCTCCTACGAGCAGTACTTC. As protein: CASSRTSGIRSSYEQYF.

The chain has TRBV10-3 and TRBJ1-5; maybe TRBD1 (6 bases). Between the trimmed V and J ends, which lost 6 bases and 0 bases, there was a span of 12 bases. Looked up from germline, CDR1 is ENHRY and CDR2 is SYGVKD. CDR3 length: 15 residues. CDR3 amino acids: CAIRETGNSNQPQHF. In DNA, the CDR3 is TGTGCCATCAGGGAAACAGGGAATAGCAATCAGCCCCAGCATTTT.

V usage is TRBV5-1 and J usage is TRBJ2-7; weak D call: TRBD2 (5 bases). V was trimmed by 1 base and J by 3 bases, leaving 11 bases between them. The CDR3 sequence is 14 residues long. Germline V gene data show CDR1 as SGHRS and CDR2 as YFSETQ. CDR3 region: CASSLTGWVYEQYF. The CDR3 DNA is TGCGCCAGCAGCTTGACGGGGTGGGTCTACGAGCAGTACTTC.

The V and J genes are TRBV12-3 or TRBV12-4 and TRBJ2-3; the match to TRBD2 covers 8 bases. Trimming removed 11 bases from V and 2 bases from J; junction bases left unmatched: 6. The CDR3 is 13 residues long. CDR3 coding DNA: TGTGCCGTCGGGGGGGGACACACAGATACGCAGTATTTT. Translated: CAVGGGHTDTQYF.